A single sample is the source of the 6 T cell receptor beta chains below, sequenced in a study of cytomegalovirus exposure and HLA in healthy donors. Amplification used 60 Vbeta primers and 13 Jbeta primers. Generated by immunoSEQ multiplex PCR, the TCRdb table keeps only in-frame clones and is missing some. This table has approximately 98,000 clones, approximately 72% appearing once. Sequencing was carried out using PBMCs. These receptors all stem from a man aged 18 to 30 in good health and CMV-seropositive.

The gene calls are TRBV9 and TRBJ1-1; D is uncertain. The CDR3 is 14 amino acids. In germline, CDR1 is SGDLS, CDR2 YYNGEE. The V gene lost 7 bases and the J gene lost 10 bases, with 23 bases spanning the gap. The CDR3 region has the DNA TGTGCCAGCTCCCGTTTGGTAGGAGGTGAAGGAGCTTTCTTT. This sequence encodes CASSRLVGGEGAFF.

The V gene is TRBV19, the J gene TRBJ2-3; D uncertain. The V end was cut by 7 bases, the J end by 0 bases, with 17 bases between. The CDR3 sequence is 16 residues long. The germline gives CDR1 LNHDA, CDR2 SQIVND (reference sequence). CDR3 in amino acids: CASISRGEMSTDTQYF. The CDR3 region has the DNA TGTGCCAGTATCAGTCGCGGCGAGATGAGCACAGATACGCAGTATTTT.

V gene TRBV28 combines with J gene TRBJ1-5; D may be TRBD1 (6 bases). The CDR3 covers 16 residues. V was shortened by 2 bases and J by 7 bases, with 18 bases between the two germline ends. Germline V gene data show CDR1 as MDHEN and CDR2 as SYDVKM. CDR3 bases: TGTGCCAGCAGTTTACCCGGGGGGGGCGGGGGCCAGCCCCAGCATTTT. Its protein product is CASSLPGGGGGQPQHF.

The J gene is TRBJ2-2, the V gene TRBV6-5; the D is unclear. Germline values: CDR1 MNHEY, CDR2 SVGAGI. Trimming cost V 0 bases and J 7 bases, with 3 bases left between them. The CDR3 has 12 residues. CDR3 amino acids: CASSYSYGELFF. The CDR3 DNA reads TGTGCCAGCAGTTACTCTTACGGGGAGCTGTTTTTT.

This rearrangement joins TRBV28 to TRBJ1-3, with a weak D call TRBD1 (6 bases). The CDR3 spans 14 residues. The germline gives CDR1 MDHEN, CDR2 SYDVKM. Between the trimmed V and J ends, which lost 8 bases and 4 bases, there was a span of 15 bases. CDR3 nucleotide sequence: TGTGCCAGCCATCAGGGGACATTAGGAAACACCATATATTTT. This codes for CASHQGTLGNTIYF.

CDR3 sequence (DNA): TGTGCCAGCAGTGAATGGGCAGGGGCAGATACGCAGTATTTT. Translating it yields CASSEWAGADTQYF. The rearrangement uses TRBV25-1 and TRBJ2-3, with a tentative D call TRBD1 (6 bases). Trimming took 1 base from V and 4 from J, leaving 9 bases between them. CDR1 and CDR2 from the germline V gene are MGHDK and SYGVNS. The CDR3 totals 14 residues.